This T cell receptor beta chain appears in the sequencing data of a study of shared T cell receptors in the human thymus. Clones were sequenced by immunoSEQ multiplex PCR, and TCRdb holds only the in-frame ones, with some missing. The table records around 340,000 clones, around 95% of them present only once. The sample taken for sequencing was thymocytes. The clonotype comes from a human donor.

The CDR3 DNA reads TGTGCCAGCAGCCCAGGGACAGGGGGCAGCTACGAGCAGTACTTC. Its translation is CASSPGTGGSYEQYF. The chain uses TRBV7-6 and TRBJ2-7; 12 positions agree with TRBD1. The CDR3 sequence is 15 residues long. V shed 5 bases, J shed 3 bases, and the junction held 5 bases outside the gene matches. Germline CDR1 reads SGHVS; CDR2 reads FNYEAQ.